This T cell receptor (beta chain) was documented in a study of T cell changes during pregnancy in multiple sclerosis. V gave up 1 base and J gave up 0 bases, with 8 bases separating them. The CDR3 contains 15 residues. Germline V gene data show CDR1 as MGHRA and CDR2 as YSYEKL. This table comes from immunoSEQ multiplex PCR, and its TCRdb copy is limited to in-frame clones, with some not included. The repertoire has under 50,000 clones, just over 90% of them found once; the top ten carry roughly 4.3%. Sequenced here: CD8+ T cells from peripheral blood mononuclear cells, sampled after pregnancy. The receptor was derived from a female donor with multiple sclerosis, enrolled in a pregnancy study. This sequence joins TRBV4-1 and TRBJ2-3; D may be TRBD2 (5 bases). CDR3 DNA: TGCGCCAGCAGCCAAGCCCAGCGGAGCACAGATACGCAGTATTTT. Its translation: CASSQAQRSTDTQYF.